This T cell receptor (beta chain) was captured by sequencing in a study of breast tumors, draining lymph nodes, adjacent tissues. Overall study results and limits: Luminal-like breast cancer showed significantly greater tumor-nontumor repertoire similarity than basal-like breast cancer did. That most tumor T cells come from lymph nodes remained unproven. Most tumor T cells seemingly derive from lymph node, then expand in tumor. Tumor TCR diversity was below lymph nodes but above nontumor tissue.

The lymph nodes were axillary draining lymph nodes from breast cancer patients. TCRdb ran MiXCR on the multiplex PCR reads and lists one entry per CDR3 protein. The data contain over 150,000 distinct CDR3 sequences, approximately 33% of them seen just once; the ten biggest clones take up roughly 4.5%. The CDR3 is 13 amino acids. Germline loops: CDR1 SQVTM, CDR2 ANQGSEA. Trimming pared 2 bases from V and 3 bases from J, leaving 11 bases between. This clonotype was recorded many times. Its antigen is undetermined. The clonotype was recovered from a female donor with breast cancer. Some clones in this sample may be carry-over from other donors' samples. Input material: axillary lymph node tissue. V is TRBV29-1 and J is TRBJ2-7; tentative D call: TRBD2 (5 bases). Here the CDR3 DNA reads TGCAGCGTTGAAACCGAGGGAAGCTACGAGCAGTACTTC. Protein sequence: CSVETEGSYEQYF.